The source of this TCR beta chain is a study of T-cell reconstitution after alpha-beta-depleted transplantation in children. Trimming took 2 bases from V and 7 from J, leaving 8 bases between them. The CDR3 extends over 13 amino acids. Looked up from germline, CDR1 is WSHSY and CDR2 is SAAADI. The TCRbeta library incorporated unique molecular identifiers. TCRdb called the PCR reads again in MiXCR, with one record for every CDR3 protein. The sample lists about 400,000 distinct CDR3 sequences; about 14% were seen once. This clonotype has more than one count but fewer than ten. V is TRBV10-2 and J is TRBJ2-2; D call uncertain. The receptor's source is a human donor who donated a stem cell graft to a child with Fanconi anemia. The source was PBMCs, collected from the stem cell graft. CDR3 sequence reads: CASSEMWDGELFF. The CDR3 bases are TGCGCCAGCAGTGAGATGTGGGACGGGGAGCTGTTTTTT.